This T cell receptor (beta chain) was documented in a study of blood T cell repertoires in COVID-19. For the study at large: T cells, B-cell-depleted T cells, or PBMCs supplied cDNA or gDNA.

Original data processing: Using reference gene primer amplification, nucleated cell counts were estimated. Here immunoSEQ multiplex PCR was the method, and the copy in TCRdb shows in-frame clones only, minus some. The V and J calls and clone size come from that table; D and trimming were worked out from the DNA. This sample has fewer than 50,000 clones, with around 88% found just once. The CDR3 spans 14 residues. Per the germline V gene, CDR1 is MNHNY and CDR2 is SVGAGI (reference sequence). The V segment lost 6 bases and the J segment 5 bases; nucleotides outside the gene matches: 7. Material for sequencing was peripheral blood. The receptor was isolated from a human donor in a cohort sampled during active COVID-19. This chain joins TRBV6-6 and TRBJ1-5, with 7 bases lining up with TRBD1. CDR3 sequence (DNA): TGTGCCAGCAGCCCCGGGACAGTATATCAGCCCCAGCATTTT. Translated: CASSPGTVYQPQHF.